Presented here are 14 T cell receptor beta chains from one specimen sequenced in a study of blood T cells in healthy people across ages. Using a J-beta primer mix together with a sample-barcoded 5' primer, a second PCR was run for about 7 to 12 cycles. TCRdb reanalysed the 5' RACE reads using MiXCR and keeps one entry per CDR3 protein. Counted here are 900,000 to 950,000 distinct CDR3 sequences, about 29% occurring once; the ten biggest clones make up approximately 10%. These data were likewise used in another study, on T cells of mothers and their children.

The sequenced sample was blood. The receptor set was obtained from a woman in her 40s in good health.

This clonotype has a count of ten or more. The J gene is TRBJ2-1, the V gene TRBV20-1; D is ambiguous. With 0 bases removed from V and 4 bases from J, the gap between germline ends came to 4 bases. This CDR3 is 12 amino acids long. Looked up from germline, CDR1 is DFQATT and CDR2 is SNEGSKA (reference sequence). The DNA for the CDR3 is TGCAGTGCTAGAGATAGTTACAATGAGCAGTTCTTC. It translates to CSARDSYNEQFF.

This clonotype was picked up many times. The DNA for the CDR3 is TGCGCCAGCAGCCAAGAGTGGCCAGGAGACTCCTACGAGCAGTACTTC. Its translation is CASSQEWPGDSYEQYF. The V and J genes are TRBV4-3 and TRBJ2-7, with D unresolved. There are 16 residues in the CDR3. CDR1 LGHNA and CDR2 YSLEER come from the germline V gene. The ends were cut back, 0 bases at V and 0 bases at J, with 12 bases in the middle.

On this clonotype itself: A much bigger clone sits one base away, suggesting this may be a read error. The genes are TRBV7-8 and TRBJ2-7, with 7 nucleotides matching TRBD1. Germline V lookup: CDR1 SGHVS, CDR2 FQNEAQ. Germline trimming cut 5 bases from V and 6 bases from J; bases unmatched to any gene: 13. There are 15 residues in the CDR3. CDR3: CASSPYRGPLLEQYF. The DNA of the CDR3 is TGTGCCAGCAGCCCTTACAGGGGTCCTCTCCTCGAGCAGTACTTC.

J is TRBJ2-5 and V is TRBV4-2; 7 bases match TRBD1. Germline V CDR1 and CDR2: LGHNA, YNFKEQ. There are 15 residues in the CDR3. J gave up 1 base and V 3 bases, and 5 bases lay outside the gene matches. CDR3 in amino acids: CASSQFGQAQETQYF. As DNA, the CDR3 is TGTGCCAGCAGCCAGTTCGGACAGGCCCAAGAGACCCAGTACTTC.

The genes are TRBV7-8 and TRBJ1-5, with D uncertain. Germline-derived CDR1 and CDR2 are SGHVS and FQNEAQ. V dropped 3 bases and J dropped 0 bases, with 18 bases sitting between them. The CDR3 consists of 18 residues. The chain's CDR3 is CASSLLVLRDYSNQPQHF. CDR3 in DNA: TGTGCCAGCAGCTTGTTGGTACTTCGGGATTATAGCAATCAGCCCCAGCATTTT.

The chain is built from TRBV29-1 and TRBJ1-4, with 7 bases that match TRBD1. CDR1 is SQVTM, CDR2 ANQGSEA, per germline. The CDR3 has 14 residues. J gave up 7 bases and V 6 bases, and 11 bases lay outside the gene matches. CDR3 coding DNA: TGCAGCGTCTTGGGCGGGACAGTCTCTGAAAAACTGTTTTTT. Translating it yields CSVLGGTVSEKLFF.

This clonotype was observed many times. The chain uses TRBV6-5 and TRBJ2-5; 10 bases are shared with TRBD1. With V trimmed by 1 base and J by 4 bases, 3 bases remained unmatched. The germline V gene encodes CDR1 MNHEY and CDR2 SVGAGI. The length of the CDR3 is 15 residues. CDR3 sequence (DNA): TGTGCCAGCAGTTACTACGGGACAGGGGTAGAGACCCAGTACTTC. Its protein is CASSYYGTGVETQYF.

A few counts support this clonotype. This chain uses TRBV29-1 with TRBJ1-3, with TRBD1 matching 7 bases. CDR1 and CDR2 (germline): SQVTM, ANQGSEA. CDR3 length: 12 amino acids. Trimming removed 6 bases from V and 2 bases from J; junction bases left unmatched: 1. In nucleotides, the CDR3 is TGCAGCGTCACAGGGGCTGGAAACACCATATATTTT. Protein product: CSVTGAGNTIYF.

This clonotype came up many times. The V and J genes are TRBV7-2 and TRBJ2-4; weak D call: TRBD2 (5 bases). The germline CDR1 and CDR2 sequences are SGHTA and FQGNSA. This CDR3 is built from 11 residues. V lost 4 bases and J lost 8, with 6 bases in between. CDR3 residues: CASSWGDIQYF. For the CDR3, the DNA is TGTGCCAGCAGCTGGGGAGACATTCAGTACTTC.

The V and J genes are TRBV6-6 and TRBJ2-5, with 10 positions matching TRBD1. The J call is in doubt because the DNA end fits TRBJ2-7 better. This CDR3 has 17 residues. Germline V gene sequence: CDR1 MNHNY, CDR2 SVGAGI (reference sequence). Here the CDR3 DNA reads TGTGCCAGCAGTTCCCCCTCTGGGACAGGGGTGCGCTACGAGCAGTACTTC. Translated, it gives CASSSPSGTGVRYEQYF.

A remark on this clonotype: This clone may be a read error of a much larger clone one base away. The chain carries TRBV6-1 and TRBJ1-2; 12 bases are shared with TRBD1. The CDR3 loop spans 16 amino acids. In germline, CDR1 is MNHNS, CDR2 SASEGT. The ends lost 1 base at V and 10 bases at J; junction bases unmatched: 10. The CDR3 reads CASSEVRLGQGADYTF. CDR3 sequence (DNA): TGTGCCAGCAGTGAAGTAAGACTGGGACAGGGGGCTGACTACACCTTC.

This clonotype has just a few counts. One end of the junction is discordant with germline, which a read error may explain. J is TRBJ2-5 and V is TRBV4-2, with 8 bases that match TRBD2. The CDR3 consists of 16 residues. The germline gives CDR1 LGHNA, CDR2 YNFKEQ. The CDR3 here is CVSSQAAAGGQETQYF. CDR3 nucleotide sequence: TGTGTCAGCAGCCAAGCCGCGGCGGGGGGCCAAGAGACCCAGTACTTC.

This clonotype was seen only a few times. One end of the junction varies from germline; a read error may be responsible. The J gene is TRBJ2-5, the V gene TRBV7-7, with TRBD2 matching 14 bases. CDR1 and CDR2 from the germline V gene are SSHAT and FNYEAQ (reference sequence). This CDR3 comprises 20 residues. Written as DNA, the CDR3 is TGTGCTAGCAGCGCGCGGATCGGGACTAGCGGGGGTCTAGCGGCGGAGACCCAGTACTTC. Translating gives CASSARIGTSGGLAAETQYF.

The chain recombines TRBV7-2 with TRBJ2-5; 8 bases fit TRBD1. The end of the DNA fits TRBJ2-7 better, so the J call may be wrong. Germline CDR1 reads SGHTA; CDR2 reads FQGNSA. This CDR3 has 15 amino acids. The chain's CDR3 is CASSSTMDRVAEQYF. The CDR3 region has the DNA TGTGCCAGCAGCTCAACCATGGACAGGGTTGCCGAGCAGTACTTC.